This TCR beta chain emerged from a study of Graves' ophthalmopathy and Graves' hyperthyroidism (dated by TCRdb to between 2017 and 2018). In the study overall: Peripheral blood was collected at initial diagnosis, before any treatment. The approximately 95 discovery patients were divided at random into training and test sets in a 7:3 ratio. To tell Graves' ophthalmopathy apart from Graves' hyperthyroidism, and to predict which patients would progress to ophthalmopathy, the study relied on TCR beta repertoire signatures. An independent validation cohort was composed of 18 to 20 hyperthyroidism patients and 17 patients who later progressed from hyperthyroidism to ophthalmopathy. In total, 135 blood samples were TCR-sequenced: 40 to 45 ophthalmopathy, under 80 hyperthyroidism and approximately 17 hyperthyroidism-to-ophthalmopathy patients. A discovery set of 95 to 100 patients (around 45 ophthalmopathy, about 55 stable hyperthyroidism) was enrolled to explore V-J signatures distinguishing ophthalmopathy from hyperthyroidism. In roughly six hyperthyroidism patients, the T-cell repertoires found in thyroid tissue were compared with those found in blood. Once sampling was done, hyperthyroidism patients were given methimazole at a starting dose of 30 mg daily, while ophthalmopathy patients were given high-dose intravenous methylprednisolone.

Relative to germline, V is missing 2 bases and J is missing 4 bases, with 2 bases of the junction outside any gene match. The CDR3 has 15 amino acids, counting the end cysteine and phenylalanine. Just CDR3 DNA is preserved here, 45 bases in frame from base 1. A patient counted as having stable hyperthyroidism if there was no progression to ophthalmopathy within 18 months of follow-up. Hyperthyroidism patients were newly diagnosed, with disease duration under 2 months, and aged 18 to 65 years. Patients with other autoimmune diseases, uncontrolled infections, pregnancy or lactation were excluded. Clinical symptoms, serum thyroxine, TRAb, thyroid ultrasound and orbital computed tomography formed the basis of the diagnosis. Ficoll-Paque density gradient centrifugation was used to isolate PBMCs from 9.5 to 10 ml of fresh peripheral blood. Trizol reagent was used to extract the total RNA, and its quality was then checked on an Agilent 2100 Bioanalyzer.

Broader findings and caveats from the paper: In validation, the model predicted ophthalmopathy progression with 70.59% sensitivity and around 72% specificity; some twelve predicted patients were CT-confirmed with GO in a median of 6.5 months. Most expanded thyroid clonotypes with a frequency above 0.001 also appeared in blood, which suggests that blood repertoires may reflect the immune response in the thyroid. Sample size was not statistically predetermined, and group allocation was not concealed from the investigators. In cross-validation, the 13-signature model distinguished ophthalmopathy from stable hyperthyroidism with about 87% sensitivity and approximately 81% specificity, and in the test set the corresponding values were approximately 80% and 75%.

The table lists this clonotype with many counts. The target of this receptor is not known. It has no much larger one-base neighbor in the sample; base qualities were not kept. For repertoire sequencing, the TCR beta CDR3 regions were amplified from RNA transcripts. The first round was an RT-PCR using HTBI primers with the Qiagen OneStep RT-PCR kit, and this first round was followed by a second-round multiplex PCR, then size selection and purification. The libraries underwent paired-end sequencing with 100 bp reads on an Illumina HiSeq2000. Per the original workflow: SOAPnuke was used to process the reads, throwing out any read that had adapters, had uncalled bases, had a mean Phred below 15, or lacked an exact constant-primer or identifier match. COPE v1.2.5 was used to merge the high-quality paired reads. Each unique nucleotide sequence was treated as a clonotype, and MiTCR v1.1 was used to align the clonotypes to the IMGT TRB V, D and J references. Analysis was restricted to V-J combinations with a frequency above 0.0001, which covered roughly 99% of repertoires. A TCR clonal expansion and chaos score per V-J combination was defined as the ratio of F50 clonal expansion to chaos observed in the TCRdist matrix. Welch's t-statistics and random forest were used to reduce the features to about a dozen V-J combinations, which were then used as input to a naive Bayes classifier. Thyroid-blood repertoire similarity was quantified with the Morisita-Horn index. The raw public reads went through TCRdb reprocessing: fastp at Q25, MiXCR clone calling, in-frame beta chains kept. Rows merge per CDR3 protein into single entries with the most common DNA and genes. The authors' filters were not applied to this entry. The sample table records 620,000 or so distinct CDR3 sequences; about a fifth of these occur just once. The ten largest clones capture about 6.6% of the sample.

The V and J segments used are TRBV12-3 or TRBV12-4 and TRBJ1-1; the junction holds 12 bases that match TRBD1. The TCR comes from a woman between 18 and 30 years old with stable Graves' hyperthyroidism. Some clones in this sample may be carry-over from other donors' samples. Donor details come from another sample of the same person, matched by shared clones. The specimen was peripheral blood. The CDR3 in this case is CASSLPGQGATEAFF. The sequenced DNA is TGTGCCAGCAGTTTACCGGGACAGGGGGCCACTGAAGCTTTCTTT.